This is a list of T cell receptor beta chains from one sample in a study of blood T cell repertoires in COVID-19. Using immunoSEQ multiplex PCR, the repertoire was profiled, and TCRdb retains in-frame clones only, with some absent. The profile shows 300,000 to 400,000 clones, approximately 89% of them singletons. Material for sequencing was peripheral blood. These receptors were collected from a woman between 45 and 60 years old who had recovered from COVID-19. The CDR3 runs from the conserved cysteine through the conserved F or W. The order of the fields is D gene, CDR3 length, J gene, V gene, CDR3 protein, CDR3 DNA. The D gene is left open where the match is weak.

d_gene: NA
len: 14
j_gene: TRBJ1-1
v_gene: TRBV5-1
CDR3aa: CASRNPQGGTEAFF
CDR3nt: TGCGCCAGCAGAAATCCCCAGGGAGGAACTGAAGCTTTCTTT

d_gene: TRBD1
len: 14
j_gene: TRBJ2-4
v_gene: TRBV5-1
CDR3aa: CASSSGTGRNIQYF
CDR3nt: TGCGCCAGCAGCTCAGGGACAGGGAGGAACATTCAGTACTTC

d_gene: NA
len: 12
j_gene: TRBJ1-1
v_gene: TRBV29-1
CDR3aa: CSVVVRNTEAFF
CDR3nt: TGCAGCGTTGTCGTCAGAAACACTGAAGCTTTCTTT

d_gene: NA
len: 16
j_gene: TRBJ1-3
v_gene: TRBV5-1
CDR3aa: CASSLVGRNSGNTIYF
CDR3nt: TGCGCCAGCAGCTTGGTTGGCAGAAACTCTGGAAACACCATATATTTT

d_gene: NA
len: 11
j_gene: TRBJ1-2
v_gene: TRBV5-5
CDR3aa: CASSPDYGYTF
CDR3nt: TGTGCCAGCAGCCCCGACTATGGCTACACCTTC

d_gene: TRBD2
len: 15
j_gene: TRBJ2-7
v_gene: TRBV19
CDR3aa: CASSIVPGGHYEQYF
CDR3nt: TGTGCCAGTAGTATAGTACCGGGAGGGCACTACGAGCAGTACTTC

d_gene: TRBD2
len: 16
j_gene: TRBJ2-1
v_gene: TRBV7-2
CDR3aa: CASSFNTGGLLNEQFF
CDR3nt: TGTGCCAGCAGCTTTAATACGGGGGGACTCCTGAATGAGCAGTTCTTC

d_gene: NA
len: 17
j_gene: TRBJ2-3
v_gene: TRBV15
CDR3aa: CATSRDALGQITDTQYF
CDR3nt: TGTGCCACCAGCAGAGATGCCCTTGGGCAGATCACAGATACGCAGTATTTT

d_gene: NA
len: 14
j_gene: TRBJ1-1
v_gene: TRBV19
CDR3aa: CASSTNRGNTEAFF
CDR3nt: TGTGCCAGTAGTACAAATCGGGGGAACACTGAAGCTTTCTTT

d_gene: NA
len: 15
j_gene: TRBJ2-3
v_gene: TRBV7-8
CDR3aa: CASSLQGLGTDTQYF
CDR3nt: TGTGCCAGCAGCTTACAGGGGCTTGGTACAGATACGCAGTATTTT

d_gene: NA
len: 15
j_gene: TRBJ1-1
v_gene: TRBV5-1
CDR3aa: CASSFLQSGNTEAFF
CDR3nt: TGCGCCAGCAGCTTTCTACAGTCAGGGAACACTGAAGCTTTCTTT

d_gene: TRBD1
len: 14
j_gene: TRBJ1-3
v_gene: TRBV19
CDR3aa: CASRTGDSGNTIYF
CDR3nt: TGTGCCAGCAGAACAGGGGACTCTGGAAACACCATATATTTT

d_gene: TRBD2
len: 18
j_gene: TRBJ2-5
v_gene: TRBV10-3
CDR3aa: CAISPTKMTSGMRETQYF
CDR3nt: TGTGCCATCAGTCCCACAAAAATGACTAGCGGGATGCGAGAGACCCAGTACTTC

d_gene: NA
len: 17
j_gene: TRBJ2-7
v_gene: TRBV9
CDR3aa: CASSPGVRDIQLEEQYF
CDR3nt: TGTGCCAGCAGCCCTGGAGTCCGGGACATCCAATTGGAGGAGCAGTACTTC

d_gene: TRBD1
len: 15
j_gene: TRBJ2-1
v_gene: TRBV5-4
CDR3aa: CASSVTGTGRNEQFF
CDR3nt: TGTGCCAGCAGCGTGACCGGGACAGGGAGGAATGAGCAGTTCTTC

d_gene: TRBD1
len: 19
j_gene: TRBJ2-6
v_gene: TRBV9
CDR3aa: CASSVAAATGVSGANVLTF
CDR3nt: TGTGCCAGCAGCGTAGCAGCGGCGACAGGGGTATCTGGGGCCAACGTCCTGACTTTC

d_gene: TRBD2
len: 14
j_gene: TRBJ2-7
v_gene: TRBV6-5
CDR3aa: CASSNQNPGTTFDF
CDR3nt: TGTGCCAGCAGCAACCAAAATCCCGGGACTACGTTCGACTTC

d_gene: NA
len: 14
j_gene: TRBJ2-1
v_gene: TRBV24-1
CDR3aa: CATSDPDSYNEQFF
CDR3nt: TGTGCCACCAGTGATCCGGACAGCTACAATGAGCAGTTCTTC

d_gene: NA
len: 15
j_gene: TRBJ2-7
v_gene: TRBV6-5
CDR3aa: CASSYDRFRRDEQYF
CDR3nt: TGTGCCAGCAGTTATGATCGATTCCGCCGGGACGAGCAGTACTTC

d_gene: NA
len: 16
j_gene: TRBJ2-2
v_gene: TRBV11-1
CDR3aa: CASSLRTGGETGELFF
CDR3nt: TGTGCCAGCAGCCTAAGAACAGGGGGGGAAACCGGGGAGCTGTTTTTT

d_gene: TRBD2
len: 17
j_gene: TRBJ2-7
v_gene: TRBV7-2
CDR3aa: CASSSQSSRGGVYEQYF
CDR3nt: TGTGCCAGCAGCTCGCAAAGTTCCCGGGGGGGCGTTTACGAGCAGTACTTC

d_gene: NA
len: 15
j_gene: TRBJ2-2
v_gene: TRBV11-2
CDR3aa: CASSLGTANTGELFF
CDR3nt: TGTGCCAGCAGCTTAGGGACAGCGAACACCGGGGAGCTGTTTTTT

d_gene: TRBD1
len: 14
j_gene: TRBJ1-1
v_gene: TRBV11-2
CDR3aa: CASSGDREWSEAFF
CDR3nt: TGTGCCAGCAGCGGGGACAGGGAATGGTCGGAAGCTTTCTTT

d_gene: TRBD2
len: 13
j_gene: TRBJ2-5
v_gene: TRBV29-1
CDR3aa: CSGLTSGEETQYF
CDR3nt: TGCAGCGGATTGACTAGCGGGGAAGAGACCCAGTACTTC

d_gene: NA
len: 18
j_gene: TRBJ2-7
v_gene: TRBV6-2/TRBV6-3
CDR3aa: CASSYPWGDRAPSYEQYF
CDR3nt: TGTGCCAGCAGTTACCCGTGGGGGGACAGAGCCCCCTCCTACGAGCAGTACTTC

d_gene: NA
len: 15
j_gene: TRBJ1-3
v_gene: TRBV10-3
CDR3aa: CATKAGGYSGNTIYF
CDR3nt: TGTGCCACCAAGGCCGGGGGATACTCTGGAAACACCATATATTTT